A single sample is the source of the 5 T cell receptor beta chains below, sequenced in a study of cytomegalovirus exposure and HLA in healthy donors. In the PCR, 60 Vbeta and 13 Jbeta primers were used. Assay: immunoSEQ multiplex PCR; the TCRdb copy retains only in-frame clones and omits some. The profile shows around 140,000 clones, about four fifths of them singletons. Sequenced input: PBMCs. These receptors came from a woman between 18 and 29 years old in good health and CMV-seropositive.

The rearrangement links TRBV7-6 to TRBJ1-2; D gene ambiguous. V was trimmed by 1 base and J by 8 bases, leaving 17 bases between them. The CDR3 is 15 residues long. Germline loops: CDR1 SGHVS, CDR2 FNYEAQ. The CDR3 DNA is TGTGCCAGCAGCTTAGAGGAGGGAACTTGGGGAGGCTACACCTTC. This encodes CASSLEEGTWGGYTF.

V and J are TRBV5-1 and TRBJ1-1; D not resolved. In germline, CDR1 is SGHRS, CDR2 YFSETQ. This CDR3 contains 16 residues. The V gene lost 0 bases and the J gene lost 0 bases, with 12 bases spanning the gap. In nucleotides, the CDR3 is TGCGCCAGCAGCTTGGGCTGGGGAGAAATGAACACTGAAGCTTTCTTT. It yields the protein CASSLGWGEMNTEAFF. The full variable domain, its missing parts supplied by reference TRBV5-1 and TRBJ1-1, is KAGVTQTPRYLIKTRGQQVTLSCSPISGHRSVSWYQQTPGQGLQFLFEYFSETQRNKGNFPGRFSGRQFSNSRSEMNVSTLELGDSALYLCASSLGWGEMNTEAFFGQGTRLTVV.

The genes are TRBV7-9 and TRBJ1-4, with 7 bases matching TRBD1. Germline CDR1 is SEHNR and CDR2 is FQNEAQ (reference sequence). The ends lost 0 bases at V and 0 bases at J; junction bases unmatched: 7. The CDR3 contains 18 residues. CDR3 sequence reads: CASSLASSGGATNEKLFF. Written as DNA, the CDR3 is TGTGCCAGCAGCTTAGCGTCGTCAGGGGGAGCAACTAATGAAAAACTGTTTTTT.

The chain carries TRBV20-1 and TRBJ2-1, with D tentatively TRBD2 (7 bases). Per the germline V gene, CDR1 is DFQATT and CDR2 is SNEGSKA (reference sequence). The CDR3 runs 10 residues. Trimming cost V 5 bases and J 12 bases, with 11 bases left between them. In DNA, the CDR3 is TGCAGTGCTGGGGGGGCATGGCAGTTCTTC. It is translated as CSAGGAWQFF.

The chain joins TRBV21-1 to TRBJ1-4. TRBV21-1 is annotated as a pseudogene. The CDR3 sequence is 12 residues long. In nucleotides, the CDR3 is TGTGCCAGCACCGCACCGGTCGGAAAACTGTTTTTT. This sequence encodes CASTAPVGKLFF.